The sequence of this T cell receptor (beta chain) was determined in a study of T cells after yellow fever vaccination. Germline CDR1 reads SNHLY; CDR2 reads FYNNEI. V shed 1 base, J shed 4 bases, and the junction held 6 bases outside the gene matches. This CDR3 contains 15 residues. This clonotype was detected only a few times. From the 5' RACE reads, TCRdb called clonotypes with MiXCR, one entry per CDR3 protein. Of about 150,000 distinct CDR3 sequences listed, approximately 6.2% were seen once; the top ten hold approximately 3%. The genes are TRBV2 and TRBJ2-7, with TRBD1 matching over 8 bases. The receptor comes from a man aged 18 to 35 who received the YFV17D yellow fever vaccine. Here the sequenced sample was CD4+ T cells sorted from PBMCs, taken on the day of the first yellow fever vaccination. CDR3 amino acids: CASSEGTGLYYEQYF. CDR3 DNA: TGTGCCAGCAGTGAAGGGACAGGGCTATATTACGAGCAGTACTTC. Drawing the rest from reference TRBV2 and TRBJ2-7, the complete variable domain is EPEVTQTPSHQVTQMGQEVILRCVPISNHLYFYWYRQILGQKVEFLVSFYNNEISEKSEIFDDQFSVERPDGSNFTLKIRSTKLEDSAMYFCASSEGTGLYYEQYFGPGTRLTVT.